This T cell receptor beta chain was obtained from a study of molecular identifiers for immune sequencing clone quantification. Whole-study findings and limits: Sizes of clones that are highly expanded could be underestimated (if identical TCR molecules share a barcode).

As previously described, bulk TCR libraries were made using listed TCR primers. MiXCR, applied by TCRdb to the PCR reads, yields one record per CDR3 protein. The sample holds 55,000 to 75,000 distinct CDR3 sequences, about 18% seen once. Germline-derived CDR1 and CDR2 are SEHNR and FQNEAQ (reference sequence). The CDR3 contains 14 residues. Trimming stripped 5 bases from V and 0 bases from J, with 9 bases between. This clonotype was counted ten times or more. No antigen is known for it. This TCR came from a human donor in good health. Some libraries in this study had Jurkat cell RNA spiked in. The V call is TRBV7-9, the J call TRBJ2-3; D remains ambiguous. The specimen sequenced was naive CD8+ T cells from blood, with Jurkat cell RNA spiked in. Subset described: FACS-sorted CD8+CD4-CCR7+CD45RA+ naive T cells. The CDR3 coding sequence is TGTGCCAGCAGCCTTTCGGCCAGCACAGATACGCAGTATTTT. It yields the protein CASSLSASTDTQYF.